This T cell receptor (beta chain) comes out of a study of Ad26.COV2.S vaccination and SARS-CoV-2 variants. Study-wide findings and caveats: It was reported that spike-specific CD8+ and CD4+ T cell responses were substantially broad after vaccination.

In regard to this clone: Its antigen remains unknown.

The table came from immunoSEQ multiplex PCR; TCRdb's copy has only in-frame clones and leaves some out. The table records hundreds of thousands of clones, 90% to 95% of them present only once. CDR3 size: 14 residues. V was trimmed by 4 bases and J by 4 bases, leaving 13 bases between them. Germline assignment: CDR1 LGHDT and CDR2 YNNKEL (reference sequence). Sequenced material: peripheral blood, taken after recovery from COVID-19. This receptor was identified in a human donor who had recovered from COVID-19. The chain has TRBV3-1 (or the pseudogene TRBV3-2) and TRBJ2-5; D remains ambiguous. CDR3 protein: CASSRSVVGETQYF. The CDR3 DNA reads TGTGCCAGCAGCCGGTCGGTGGTGGGAGAGACCCAGTACTTC.